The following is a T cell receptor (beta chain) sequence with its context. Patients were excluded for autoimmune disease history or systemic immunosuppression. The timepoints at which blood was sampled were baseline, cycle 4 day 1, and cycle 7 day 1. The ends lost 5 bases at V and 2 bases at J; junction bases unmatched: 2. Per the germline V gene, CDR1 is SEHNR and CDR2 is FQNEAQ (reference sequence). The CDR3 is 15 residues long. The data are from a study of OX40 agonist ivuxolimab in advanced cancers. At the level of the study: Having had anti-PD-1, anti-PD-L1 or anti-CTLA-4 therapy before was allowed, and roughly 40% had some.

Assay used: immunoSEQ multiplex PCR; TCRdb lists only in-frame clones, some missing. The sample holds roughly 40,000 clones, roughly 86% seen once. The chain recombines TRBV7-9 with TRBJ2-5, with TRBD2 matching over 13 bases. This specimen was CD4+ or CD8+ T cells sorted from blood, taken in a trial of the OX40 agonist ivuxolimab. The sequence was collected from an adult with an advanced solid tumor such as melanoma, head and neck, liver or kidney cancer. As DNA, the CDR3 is TGTGCCAGCAGCCGGACTAGCGGGGGTCAAGAGACCCAGTACTTC. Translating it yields CASSRTSGGQETQYF.